What follows are 26 T cell receptor beta chains derived from one specimen sequenced in a study of cytomegalovirus exposure and HLA in healthy donors. 60 Vbeta and 13 Jbeta primers were used in PCR. Here immunoSEQ multiplex PCR was the method, and the copy in TCRdb shows in-frame clones only, minus some. The data contain under 150,000 clones, roughly 83% of them seen just once; the ten biggest clones take up around 4.5%. Sequences were obtained from PBMCs. These receptors originate from a man between 35 and 55 years old in good health and CMV-seropositive.

This clone was observed a handful of times. The CDR3 sequence: CASSLEASGHGEQFF. CDR3 sequence (DNA): TGTGCCAGCAGCTTAGAGGCTAGCGGGCACGGTGAGCAGTTCTTC. This sequence joins TRBV7-6 and TRBJ2-1; TRBD2 matches 8 bases. The CDR3 totals 15 residues. J was trimmed by 9 bases and V by 1 base; bases with no gene match: 8. Germline-derived CDR1 and CDR2 are SGHVS and FNYEAQ.

The chain combines TRBV10-3 with TRBJ1-5; D unclear. Germline CDR1 ENHRY, CDR2 SYGVKD. The V end was cut by 3 bases, the J end by 4 bases, with 4 bases between. The CDR3 runs to 12 residues. CDR3 sequence: CAISDRNQPQHF. The DNA of the CDR3 is TGTGCCATCAGTGACAGAAATCAGCCCCAGCATTTT.

The chain links TRBV5-5 to TRBJ2-7; D is perhaps TRBD2 (5 bases). Germline CDR1 SGHKS, CDR2 YYEKEE (reference sequence). CDR3 length equals 14 residues. The V gene lost 1 base and the J gene lost 0 bases, with 8 bases spanning the gap. The DNA for the CDR3 is TGTGCCAGCAGCTTGACGGGGAGCTCCTACGAGCAGTACTTC. It specifies CASSLTGSSYEQYF. Together with reference TRBV5-5 and TRBJ2-7, the CDR3 gives the full variable domain: DAGVTQSPTHLIKTRGQQVTLRCSPISGHKSVSWYQQVLGQGPQFIFQYYEKEERGRGNFPDRFSARQFPNYSSELNVNALLLGDSALYLCASSLTGSSYEQYFGPGTRLTVT.

The V gene is TRBV25-1, the J gene TRBJ1-1; unclear D gene. The germline V gene has CDR1 MGHDK and CDR2 SYGVNS. V lost 3 bases to trimming and J lost 0 bases, with 5 bases between them. The CDR3 length is 13 residues. The CDR3 DNA sequence: TGTGCCAGCAGTGAGGAGGTGAACACTGAAGCTTTCTTT. Its protein product is CASSEEVNTEAFF.

The chain is built from TRBV28 and TRBJ1-3; TRBD1 agrees at 7 bases. Germline loops: CDR1 MDHEN, CDR2 SYDVKM. Trimming took 6 bases from V and 2 from J; bases not matched to a gene: 1. This CDR3 contains 13 residues. This CDR3 reads CASRRGPGNTIYF. The DNA of the CDR3 is TGTGCCAGCAGGAGGGGGCCTGGAAACACCATATATTTT.

The chain uses TRBV6-1 and TRBJ2-1, with 12 bases that match TRBD2. Trimming took 3 bases from V and 13 from J; bases not matched to a gene: 10. The germline V gene encodes CDR1 MNHNS and CDR2 SASEGT. The CDR3 length is 15 residues. Here the CDR3 reads CASSDSLAGGLYQFF. Written as DNA, the CDR3 is TGTGCCAGCAGTGATTCGCTAGCGGGAGGGCTCTACCAGTTCTTC.

This clone was seen once. V gene TRBV7-9 combines with J gene TRBJ2-7; D is possibly TRBD2 (5 bases). The V end lost 2 bases, the J end lost 0 bases, and 11 bases lay between the germline ends. Germline-derived CDR1 and CDR2 are SEHNR and FQNEAQ (reference sequence). The CDR3 spans 15 residues. CDR3 region: CASSLSASYSYEQYF. Written as DNA, the CDR3 is TGTGCCAGCAGCTTATCGGCTAGCTACTCCTACGAGCAGTACTTC.

This clone came up once. The chain employs TRBV6-5 and TRBJ1-4, with D unresolved. This CDR3 has 15 residues. Trimming stripped 6 bases from V and 0 bases from J, with 11 bases between. Per the germline V gene, CDR1 is MNHEY and CDR2 is SVGAGI. In DNA, the CDR3 is TGTGCCAGCAGCCTGACTCTCGCAACTAATGAAAAACTGTTTTTT. It specifies CASSLTLATNEKLFF.

The rearrangement uses TRBV18 and TRBJ2-7; D remains unclear. Germline V gives CDR1 KGHSH, CDR2 LQKENI. The germline V and J ends were trimmed by 2 bases and 1 base, with 15 bases remaining between them. This CDR3 is built from 16 residues. Written as DNA, the CDR3 is TGTGCCAGCTCACCAGATATTGTGGGCAGATCCTACGAGCAGTACTTC. It specifies CASSPDIVGRSYEQYF.

The chain employs TRBV18 and TRBJ1-2, with D possibly matching TRBD1 (5 bases). This CDR3 is 14 amino acids long. From germline, CDR1 is KGHSH and CDR2 LQKENI. V lost 2 bases and J lost 4, with 11 bases in between. This chain's CDR3 is CASSPRDGGYGYTF. The CDR3 bases are TGTGCCAGCTCACCAAGGGACGGGGGCTATGGCTACACCTTC.

This rearrangement joins TRBV7-9 to TRBJ2-1, with 8 positions matching TRBD1. From germline, CDR1 is SEHNR and CDR2 FQNEAQ (reference sequence). Germline trimming cut 6 bases from V and 8 bases from J; bases unmatched to any gene: 12. The CDR3 covers 15 residues. The CDR3 sequence is CASSRLIQGAHEQFF. The CDR3 DNA reads TGTGCCAGCAGTCGTCTTATTCAGGGGGCCCATGAGCAGTTCTTC. Full variable domain (remainder filled in from reference TRBV7-9 and TRBJ2-1): DTGVSQNPRHKITKRGQNVTFRCDPISEHNRLYWYRQTLGQGPEFLTYFQNEAQLEKSRLLSDRFSAERPKGSFSTLEIQRTEQGDSAMYLCASSRLIQGAHEQFFGPGTRLTVL.

Here the CDR3 reads CASSDPRGSRGYTF. For the CDR3, the DNA is TGTGCCAGCAGTGATCCCCGGGGATCGAGGGGCTACACCTTC. The chain employs TRBV25-1 and TRBJ1-2; D not resolved. CDR1 and CDR2 from the germline V gene are MGHDK and SYGVNS. V lost 3 bases and J lost 8, with 16 bases in between. The CDR3 length is 14 residues.

The rearrangement uses TRBV5-1 and TRBJ1-4; 7 bases are shared with TRBD1. With V trimmed by 4 bases and J by 0 bases, 15 bases remained unmatched. Germline V gene data show CDR1 as SGHRS and CDR2 as YFSETQ. This CDR3 comprises 19 residues. The DNA for the CDR3 is TGCGCCAGCAGCCCATCTCGGCGGACAGGCCTAACAACTAATGAAAAACTGTTTTTT. Protein product: CASSPSRRTGLTTNEKLFF. Together with reference TRBV5-1 and TRBJ1-4, the CDR3 gives the full variable domain: KAGVTQTPRYLIKTRGQQVTLSCSPISGHRSVSWYQQTPGQGLQFLFEYFSETQRNKGNFPGRFSGRQFSNSRSEMNVSTLELGDSALYLCASSPSRRTGLTTNEKLFFGSGTQLSVL.

The chain couples TRBV6-6 to TRBJ2-1; 11 bases are shared with TRBD2. J gave up 6 bases and V 8 bases, and 9 bases lay outside the gene matches. From germline, CDR1 is MNHNY and CDR2 SVGAGI (reference sequence). The CDR3 totals 15 residues. The chain's CDR3 is CASYSFSGGANEQFF. In nucleotides, the CDR3 is TGTGCCAGCTATTCATTTAGCGGGGGGGCCAATGAGCAGTTCTTC.

J is TRBJ1-1 and V is TRBV5-1; D ambiguous. This CDR3 spans 14 amino acids. V lost 1 base and J 4 bases, leaving 11 bases between the germline ends. CDR1 and CDR2 (germline): SGHRS, YFSETQ. The CDR3 spells CASSLRGAGTEAFF. CDR3 sequence (DNA): TGCGCCAGCAGCTTGCGGGGAGCGGGCACTGAAGCTTTCTTT.

CDR3 in amino acids: CASSKGYPRAQPQHF. The CDR3 nucleotides are TGTGCCAGCAGCAAAGGATACCCCAGGGCTCAGCCCCAGCATTTT. V usage is TRBV21-1 and J usage is TRBJ1-5; the tabulated D call, TRBD1, remains unverified against the DNA. TRBV21-1 is termed a pseudogene. The CDR3 loop spans 15 amino acids.

The chain has TRBV9 and TRBJ2-3; the D gene is possibly TRBD2 (6 bases). The CDR3 covers 15 residues. The germline CDR1 and CDR2 sequences are SGDLS and YYNGEE. Between the trimmed V and J ends, which lost 3 bases and 0 bases, there was a span of 11 bases. CDR3 nucleotide sequence: TGTGCCAGCAGCGGTAGCGGAGTTAGCACAGATACGCAGTATTTT. Translated: CASSGSGVSTDTQYF.

The chain recombines TRBV7-8 with TRBJ2-5, with TRBD1 as a possible D gene (6 bases). The CDR3 sequence is 14 residues long. The ends were cut back, 5 bases at V and 2 bases at J, with 12 bases in the middle. Germline lookup yields CDR1 SGHVS and CDR2 FQNEAQ. The DNA for the CDR3 is TGTGCCAGCAGCAGGGGGAGAGTGCAAGAGACCCAGTACTTC. Translated: CASSRGRVQETQYF.

A word on this clone: A read error may account for a junction end that differs from germline. Other DNA sequences in the sample encode the same CDR3. The chain has TRBV9 and TRBJ2-3; no clear D gene. CDR3 length: 16 amino acids. The germline CDR1 and CDR2 sequences are SGDLS and YYNGEE. The CDR3 reads CASSPLTSWSTDTQYF. In DNA form, the CDR3 reads TGTGCCAGCAGCCCCCTAACCTCATGGAGCACGGATACGCAGTATTTT.

In nucleotides, the CDR3 is TGCGCCAGCAGCGCCCGACAGGGGGTCACTGAAGCTTTCTTT. Translating gives CASSARQGVTEAFF. The chain recombines TRBV5-1 with TRBJ1-1, with 9 bases aligning to TRBD1. The V segment lost 4 bases and the J segment 4 bases; nucleotides outside the gene matches: 5. The germline CDR1 and CDR2 sequences are SGHRS and YFSETQ. CDR3 size: 14 residues.

V is TRBV27 and J is TRBJ2-2; the match to TRBD2 covers 9 bases. CDR1 MNHEY and CDR2 SMNVEV come from the germline V gene (reference sequence). There are 15 residues in the CDR3. The CDR3 region is CATRLAGGLVGELFF. The CDR3 nucleotides read TGTGCTACTAGGTTGGCGGGGGGGCTAGTCGGGGAGCTGTTTTTT.

The V gene is TRBV6-4, the J gene TRBJ1-1; D is perhaps TRBD1 (6 bases). The CDR3 totals 17 residues. The V gene's germline CDR1 is MRHNA and CDR2 SNTAGT. Between the trimmed V and J ends, which lost 6 bases and 5 bases, there was a span of 25 bases. DNA of the CDR3: TGTGCCAGCAGCGGATATAATACCCAGACAGGTGGTACTGAAGCTTTCTTT. Translating gives CASSGYNTQTGGTEAFF.

This clone was observed a few times. The chain has TRBV7-3 and TRBJ2-7; TRBD2 matches 9 bases. Germline loops: CDR1 SGHTA, CDR2 FQGTGA. This CDR3 spans 15 amino acids. The junction had 4 bases not matched to a gene; V was cut back by 3 bases and J by 1 base. The CDR3 DNA follows: TGTGCCAGCAGCTTTCTAGCGGGACTTTCCTACGAGCAGTACTTC. Protein sequence: CASSFLAGLSYEQYF. The full variable domain, in which reference TRBV7-3 and TRBJ2-7 provide the parts outside the CDR3, is GAGVSQTPSNKVTEKGKYVELRCDPISGHTALYWYRQSLGQGPEFLIYFQGTGAADDSGLPNDRFFAVRPEGSVSTLKIQRTERGDSAVYLCASSFLAGLSYEQYFGPGTRLTVT.

The V gene is TRBV19, the J gene TRBJ1-2; the D gene is possibly TRBD1 (5 bases). The CDR3 consists of 14 residues. The V gene lost 2 bases and the J gene lost 8 bases, with 15 bases spanning the gap. Germline lookup yields CDR1 LNHDA and CDR2 SQIVND (reference sequence). CDR3 sequence reads: CASSINRQTRGYTF. The DNA for the CDR3 is TGTGCCAGTAGTATAAACAGGCAGACCCGAGGCTACACCTTC.

The chain links TRBV5-1 to TRBJ1-3, with D unclear. Per germline, CDR1 SGHRS and CDR2 YFSETQ. CDR3 length equals 16 residues. Trimming left V 0 bases short and J 0 bases short, with 10 bases between. This chain's CDR3 is CASSLGGDFSGNTIYF. In DNA form, the CDR3 reads TGCGCCAGCAGCTTGGGAGGAGACTTCTCTGGAAACACCATATATTTT.

This rearrangement joins TRBV5-1 to TRBJ2-5; 7 bases are shared with TRBD1. The V gene end was trimmed by 4 bases and the J gene end by 4 bases; junction bases not matched to a gene: 7. This CDR3 is built from 14 residues. Germline V lookup: CDR1 SGHRS, CDR2 YFSETQ. CDR3 amino acids: CASSRTGVRETQYF. For the CDR3, the DNA is TGCGCCAGCAGCCGAACAGGGGTGAGAGAGACCCAGTACTTC. The complete variable domain, with remaining parts taken from reference TRBV5-1 and TRBJ2-5, reads KAGVTQTPRYLIKTRGQQVTLSCSPISGHRSVSWYQQTPGQGLQFLFEYFSETQRNKGNFPGRFSGRQFSNSRSEMNVSTLELGDSALYLCASSRTGVRETQYFGPGTRLLVL.